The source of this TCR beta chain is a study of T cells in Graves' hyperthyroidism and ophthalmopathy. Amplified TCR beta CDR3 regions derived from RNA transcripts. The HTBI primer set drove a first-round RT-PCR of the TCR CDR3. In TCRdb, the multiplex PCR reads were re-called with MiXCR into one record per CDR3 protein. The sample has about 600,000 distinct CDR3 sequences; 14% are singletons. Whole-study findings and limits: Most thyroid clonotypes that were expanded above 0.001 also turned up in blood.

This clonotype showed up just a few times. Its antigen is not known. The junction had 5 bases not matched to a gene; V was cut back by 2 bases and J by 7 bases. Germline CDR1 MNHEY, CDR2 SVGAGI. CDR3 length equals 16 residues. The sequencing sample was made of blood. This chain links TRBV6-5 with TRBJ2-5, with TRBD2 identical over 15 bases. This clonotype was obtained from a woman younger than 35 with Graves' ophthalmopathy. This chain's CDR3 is CASSYGTSGRPGTQYF. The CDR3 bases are TGTGCCAGCAGTTACGGGACTAGCGGGAGGCCGGGGACCCAGTACTTC.